This T cell receptor (beta chain) was sequenced in a study of regulatory T cells in long-lasting Graves disease. Study-wide findings and caveats: The researchers studied only peripheral blood, not thyroid tissue. With persistent disease, TRBV28, TRBJ1-2 and TRBJ2-5 were the favored segments.

This CDR3 has 12 residues. V was shortened by 4 bases and J by 14 bases, with 12 bases between the two germline ends. Germline values: CDR1 SNHLY, CDR2 FYNNEI. The time point here: persistent/refractory GD, antithyroid drugs over 5 years with positive TRAb. Extracted PBMC RNA gave rise to the TCR library. Patients all came to the study from an endocrinology department in Xi'an, China. Sequencing libraries for TCR beta were prepared with iRepertoire HTBI primers and Arm-PCR of CDR3 regions. In TCRdb, the multiplex PCR reads were re-called with MiXCR into one record per CDR3 protein. The table has some 370,000 distinct CDR3 sequences, 20% to 25% seen once. This clonotype was detected a few times. The antigen remains undetermined.

The rearrangement uses TRBV2 and TRBJ1-6, with D uncertain. The origin of this receptor is a woman in her thirties or forties with Graves disease. This material consisted of peripheral blood mononuclear cells (PBMCs), taken when the disease was refractory, from a patient treated with antithyroid drugs. The CDR3 sequence is CASSVQVQALHF. As DNA, the CDR3 is TGTGCCAGCAGTGTTCAGGTCCAAGCCCTCCACTTT.